Below, 32 T cell receptor beta chains from the same sample are listed, as sequenced in a study of blood T cell repertoires in COVID-19. Produced via immunoSEQ multiplex PCR; TCRdb's table is partial and in-frame only. Among fewer than 300,000 clones listed, over 75% were seen once. Sequencing used PBMCs or T cells enriched from blood (not recorded which). The source is a woman under 40 who had recovered from COVID-19.

The V call is TRBV30, the J call TRBJ2-1, with D perhaps matching TRBD2 (6 bases). The germline CDR1 and CDR2 sequences are GTSNPN and SVGIG (reference sequence). The CDR3 runs to 15 residues. Trimming pared 3 bases from V and 5 bases from J, leaving 17 bases between. CDR3 sequence: CAWRISGRFNNEQFF. The DNA for the CDR3 is TGTGCCTGGAGAATCTCCGGGAGATTTAACAATGAGCAGTTCTTC.

The chain links TRBV28 to TRBJ1-6; 7 nucleotides match TRBD1. The CDR3 is 15 amino acids. Germline CDR1 is MDHEN and CDR2 is SYDVKM. J was trimmed by 4 bases and V by 2 bases; bases with no gene match: 2. The CDR3 nucleotides are TGTGCCAGCAGTTTAGACAGGGTGTATAATTCACCCCTCCACTTT. The encoded protein is CASSLDRVYNSPLHF.

DNA for the CDR3: TGTGCCAGCAGTGAACAGGCGAACACTGAAGCTTTCTTT. Amino acid sequence: CASSEQANTEAFF. V gene TRBV2 combines with J gene TRBJ1-1; D not certain. Germline assignment: CDR1 SNHLY and CDR2 FYNNEI. The CDR3 is 13 residues long. Between the trimmed V and J ends, which lost 2 bases and 1 base, there was a span of 5 bases.

This chain joins TRBV21-1 and TRBJ2-5; no DNA check was done on the table's D call, TRBD2. TRBV21-1 is noted as a pseudogene. This CDR3 has 12 amino acids. This chain's CDR3 is CASRKIAETQYF. The CDR3 DNA is TGTGCCAGCAGAAAGATAGCGGAGACCCAGTACTTC.

CDR3 nucleotide sequence: TGCGCCAGCAGCGAGGGTTCAAAGACCCAGTACTTC. This gives the protein CASSEGSKTQYF. The rearrangement joins TRBV4-1 to TRBJ2-5, with D possibly TRBD2 on 5 matching bases. V lost 5 bases and J 6 bases, leaving 10 bases between the germline ends. The germline CDR1 and CDR2 sequences are MGHRA and YSYEKL. The CDR3 runs 12 residues.

This chain joins TRBV28 and TRBJ2-3; D perhaps matches TRBD2 (5 bases). Trimming took off 7 bases at V and 2 bases at J, with 16 bases between the two ends. The CDR3 is 15 amino acids. CDR1 and CDR2 from the germline V gene are MDHEN and SYDVKM. The CDR3 coding sequence is TGTGCCAGCACCCGGCGGTCGAGGGACACAGATACGCAGTATTTT. This encodes CASTRRSRDTDTQYF.

V gene TRBV28 combines with J gene TRBJ1-1, with D perhaps TRBD1 (5 bases). The CDR3 covers 15 residues. Germline V gene sequence: CDR1 MDHEN, CDR2 SYDVKM. V was shortened by 6 bases and J by 1 base, with 15 bases between the two germline ends. Here the CDR3 reads CASSPPPQGNTEAFF. Written as DNA, the CDR3 is TGTGCCAGCAGCCCCCCTCCCCAGGGGAACACTGAAGCTTTCTTT.

The CDR3 is CASSEIYGFTYEQYF. CDR3 nucleotides: TGTGCCAGCAGTGAAATATATGGCTTTACCTACGAGCAGTACTTC. The V and J genes are TRBV6-1 and TRBJ2-7; no firm D call. From germline, CDR1 is MNHNS and CDR2 SASEGT. Trimming removed 2 bases from V and 2 bases from J, with 13 bases in between. The CDR3 spans 15 residues.

V gene TRBV7-2 combines with J gene TRBJ2-7, with 7 positions matching TRBD1. The germline gives CDR1 SGHTA, CDR2 FQGNSA. There are 13 residues in the CDR3. V shed 5 bases and J 5 bases; nucleotides not matched to a gene: 6. DNA for the CDR3: TGTGCCAGCAGCCCGAACAGGGGTGACGAGCAGTACTTC. As protein: CASSPNRGDEQYF.

This sequence joins TRBV7-9 and TRBJ1-1; 8 nucleotides align to TRBD1. Germline loops: CDR1 SEHNR, CDR2 FQNEAQ (reference sequence). The CDR3 runs to 15 residues. The V segment lost 6 bases and the J segment 4 bases; nucleotides outside the gene matches: 10. CDR3 coding DNA: TGTGCCAGCAGGGACAGGGAGGAGATCGCCACTGAAGCTTTCTTT. Its protein product is CASRDREEIATEAFF.

This clone appeared once. The chain uses TRBV2 and TRBJ2-7; maybe TRBD2 (6 bases). Germline V gene data show CDR1 as SNHLY and CDR2 as FYNNEI. This CDR3 has 14 amino acids. Trimming took 10 bases from V and 1 from J, leaving 17 bases between them. The CDR3 sequence is CATRKEGSSYEQYF. The CDR3 DNA is TGTGCCACCCGGAAGGAGGGATCTTCCTACGAGCAGTACTTC.

This chain connects TRBV7-3 to TRBJ1-3, with TRBD1 matching 7 bases. The CDR3 contains 15 residues. Germline CDR1 and CDR2: SGHTA and FQGTGA. Trimming removed 5 bases from V and 2 bases from J; junction bases left unmatched: 6. The CDR3 coding sequence is TGTGCCAGCAGCCCCCGACAGGGCCCTGGAAACACCATATATTTT. It yields the protein CASSPRQGPGNTIYF.

The V call is TRBV30, the J call TRBJ2-3; the D gene is possibly TRBD1 (6 bases). The CDR3 has 13 residues. From germline, CDR1 is GTSNPN and CDR2 SVGIG (reference sequence). Between the trimmed V and J ends, which lost 3 bases and 4 bases, there was a span of 11 bases. CDR3 sequence (DNA): TGTGCCTGGAGCCCGGACAGATCAGATACGCAGTATTTT. This gives the protein CAWSPDRSDTQYF. Supplemented by reference TRBV30 and TRBJ2-3, the full variable domain reads SQTIHQWPATLVQPVGSPLSLECTVEGTSNPNLYWYRQAAGRGLQLLFYSVGIGQISSEVPQNLSASRPQDRQFILSSKKLLLSDSGFYLCAWSPDRSDTQYFGPGTRLTVL.

V usage is TRBV7-9 and J usage is TRBJ1-2; 9 nucleotides align to TRBD1. The germline CDR1 and CDR2 sequences are SEHNR and FQNEAQ (reference sequence). This CDR3 has 15 amino acids. Unmatched junction bases numbered 11, after V lost 5 bases and J lost 7 bases. The CDR3 bases are TGTGCCAGCAGCCAGATCGGACAGGGGAGGGTTGGCTACACCTTC. Protein: CASSQIGQGRVGYTF.

J is TRBJ2-2 and V is TRBV30, with TRBD2 matching over 13 bases. Per germline, CDR1 GTSNPN and CDR2 SVGIG (reference sequence). This CDR3 is 14 amino acids long. V lost 8 bases, J lost 2 bases, and 2 bases stayed unmatched. This CDR3 reads CAGGLAGNTGELFF. CDR3 in DNA: TGTGCCGGGGGACTAGCGGGAAACACCGGGGAGCTGTTTTTT. The full variable domain, rest sourced from reference TRBV30 and TRBJ2-2, is SQTIHQWPATLVQPVGSPLSLECTVEGTSNPNLYWYRQAAGRGLQLLFYSVGIGQISSEVPQNLSASRPQDRQFILSSKKLLLSDSGFYLCAGGLAGNTGELFFGEGSRLTVL.

The sample holds one count of this clone. At one end the junction does not follow the germline gene, possibly because of a read error. The V and J genes are TRBV4-1 and TRBJ1-4; D ambiguous. The CDR3 loop spans 15 amino acids. CDR1 is MGHRA, CDR2 YSYEKL, per germline. CDR3 sequence (DNA): TGCGCCAGCAGCCAAGATAGACCGGGAGCCGAAAACCTGTTTTTT. This encodes CASSQDRPGAENLFF.

The genes are TRBV20-1 and TRBJ2-1, with TRBD2 identical over 9 bases. The ends lost 3 bases at V and 8 bases at J; junction bases unmatched: 8. Germline CDR1 reads DFQATT; CDR2 reads SNEGSKA (reference sequence). The CDR3 length is 14 residues. The CDR3 sequence is CSASSLAGDDEQFF. DNA of the CDR3: TGCAGTGCTAGTAGTTTAGCGGGAGATGATGAGCAGTTCTTC.

This rearrangement joins TRBV5-6 to TRBJ1-5, with 7 nucleotides matching TRBD1. CDR1 and CDR2 from the germline V gene are SGHDT and YYEEEE. Unmatched junction bases numbered 12, after V lost 4 bases and J lost 5 bases. CDR3 size: 16 residues. In nucleotides, the CDR3 is TGTGCCAGCAGCCAATACAAACAGGGGCGAGATCAGCCCCAGCATTTT. Its translation: CASSQYKQGRDQPQHF.

J is TRBJ2-3 and V is TRBV10-3; possibly TRBD2 for D (5 bases). CDR1 is ENHRY, CDR2 SYGVKD, per germline. The CDR3 runs 14 residues. V was clipped by 2 bases and J by 0 bases, with 6 bases between them. The CDR3 loop reads CAISERTSTDTQYF. DNA for the CDR3: TGTGCCATCAGTGAGCGGACTAGCACAGATACGCAGTATTTT.

This chain joins TRBV27 and TRBJ1-1, with D uncertain. V was shortened by 3 bases and J by 0 bases, with 14 bases between the two germline ends. This CDR3 is 16 amino acids long. Looked up from germline, CDR1 is MNHEY and CDR2 is SMNVEV (reference sequence). Here the CDR3 reads CASSFWRIGVNTEAFF. CDR3 nucleotide sequence: TGTGCCAGCAGTTTCTGGAGGATCGGTGTGAACACTGAAGCTTTCTTT.

The chain recombines TRBV28 with TRBJ2-5; perhaps TRBD1 as D (6 bases). With 6 bases removed from V and 4 bases from J, the gap between germline ends came to 15 bases. The germline V gene encodes CDR1 MDHEN and CDR2 SYDVKM. The CDR3 has 14 amino acids. The CDR3 reads CASSPRGPPETQYF. DNA for the CDR3: TGTGCCAGCAGCCCCAGGGGTCCCCCAGAGACCCAGTACTTC.

The chain recombines TRBV7-9 with TRBJ2-3, with 9 bases that match TRBD1. The CDR3 consists of 16 residues. Germline lookup yields CDR1 SEHNR and CDR2 FQNEAQ (reference sequence). Germline trimming cut 3 bases from V and 0 bases from J; bases unmatched to any gene: 4. CDR3 in amino acids: CASSLATGGSTDTQYF. The CDR3 nucleotides are TGTGCCAGCAGCTTGGCGACAGGGGGTAGCACAGATACGCAGTATTTT.

The rearrangement joins TRBV4-1 to TRBJ2-7, with TRBD2 matching over 9 bases. There are 15 residues in the CDR3. The ends lost 0 bases at V and 2 bases at J; junction bases unmatched: 2. Germline V lookup: CDR1 MGHRA, CDR2 YSYEKL. As DNA, the CDR3 is TGCGCCAGCAGCCAAGAAGGACTAGCGACCTACGAGCAGTACTTC. Protein sequence: CASSQEGLATYEQYF.

The rearrangement uses TRBV2 and TRBJ2-7; 9 nucleotides match TRBD1. The CDR3 is 13 amino acids. Germline CDR1 and CDR2: SNHLY and FYNNEI. The V and J ends lost 5 bases and 2 bases, in that order; junction bases with no gene match: 1. The CDR3 loop is CASSRQGAYEQYF. The CDR3 DNA reads TGTGCCAGCAGTAGACAGGGGGCCTACGAGCAGTACTTC. Complete variable domain (other parts from reference TRBV2 and TRBJ2-7): EPEVTQTPSHQVTQMGQEVILRCVPISNHLYFYWYRQILGQKVEFLVSFYNNEISEKSEIFDDQFSVERPDGSNFTLKIRSTKLEDSAMYFCASSRQGAYEQYFGPGTRLTVT.

The V and J genes are TRBV29-1 and TRBJ2-7, with 14 bases lining up with TRBD2. This CDR3 has 14 residues. Germline CDR1 and CDR2: SQVTM and ANQGSEA. J lost 7 bases, V lost 7 bases, and 9 bases had no gene match. The CDR3 region has the DNA TGCAGCGGGAAGGGACTAGCGGGAGCGGGGGAGCAGTACTTC. It specifies CSGKGLAGAGEQYF.

This clone appeared a single time. The V call is TRBV5-1, the J call TRBJ1-6; 7 bases are shared with TRBD1. This CDR3 is 16 amino acids long. Trimming at V came to 5 bases and at J to 6 bases, leaving 11 bases not matched to a gene. Germline V gene sequence: CDR1 SGHRS, CDR2 YFSETQ. CDR3 protein: CASRGASDRPNSPLHF. The CDR3 bases are TGCGCCAGCAGGGGGGCTTCGGACAGGCCTAATTCACCCCTCCACTTT.

This rearrangement joins TRBV4-1 to TRBJ2-2; 9 positions match TRBD1. Unmatched junction bases numbered 6, after V lost 7 bases and J lost 3 bases. The CDR3 is made up of 15 amino acids. The germline gives CDR1 MGHRA, CDR2 YSYEKL. DNA of the CDR3: TGCGCCAGCACATTGACAGGGGGGGACACCGGGGAGCTGTTTTTT. Protein: CASTLTGGDTGELFF.

The chain employs TRBV12-3 or TRBV12-4 and TRBJ1-5; 9 bases agree with TRBD1. The CDR3 has 13 residues. Trimming cost V 6 bases and J 6 bases; bases outside gene matches: 3. The CDR3 protein is CASSLTGGQPQHF. CDR3 in DNA: TGTGCCAGCAGCCTGACAGGGGGTCAGCCCCAGCATTTT.

In this sample, this clone turned up once. This chain connects TRBV18 to TRBJ2-1; 7 nucleotides align to TRBD2. J gave up 2 bases and V 5 bases, and 12 bases lay outside the gene matches. Germline assignment: CDR1 KGHSH and CDR2 LQKENI. The CDR3 runs to 17 residues. CDR3 protein: CASSSLPGGSTYNEQFF. CDR3 DNA: TGTGCCAGCTCATCGCTTCCGGGAGGAAGCACCTACAATGAGCAGTTCTTC.

V gene TRBV7-9 combines with J gene TRBJ2-1; 8 bases line up with TRBD2. The junction had 16 bases not matched to a gene; V was cut back by 0 bases and J by 6 bases. Germline V gene sequence: CDR1 SEHNR, CDR2 FQNEAQ (reference sequence). CDR3 length equals 19 residues. As DNA, the CDR3 is TGTGCCAGCAGCTTAGCTCGTCGGGCGGGAGGTTACCGGGGCAATGAGCAGTTCTTC. This translates into CASSLARRAGGYRGNEQFF.

The chain is built from TRBV29-1 and TRBJ2-1; tentatively, D is TRBD2 (6 bases). This CDR3 is 11 amino acids long. Germline CDR1 is SQVTM and CDR2 is ANQGSEA. Trimming cost V 6 bases and J 3 bases, with 6 bases left between them. Here the CDR3 reads CSVTSYNEQFF. CDR3 bases: TGCAGCGTGACTAGCTACAATGAGCAGTTCTTC.

The chain uses TRBV7-9 and TRBJ2-2, with 9 positions matching TRBD1. The CDR3 covers 17 residues. Germline trimming cut 2 bases from V and 4 bases from J; bases unmatched to any gene: 8. CDR1 is SEHNR and CDR2 is FQNEAQ in the germline V gene (reference sequence). CDR3 sequence reads: CASSLWGTGLATGELFF. CDR3 coding DNA: TGTGCCAGCAGCTTATGGGGGACAGGGTTGGCCACCGGGGAGCTGTTTTTT. Combining the CDR3 with reference TRBV7-9 and TRBJ2-2 gives the whole variable domain DTGVSQNPRHKITKRGQNVTFRCDPISEHNRLYWYRQTLGQGPEFLTYFQNEAQLEKSRLLSDRFSAERPKGSFSTLEIQRTEQGDSAMYLCASSLWGTGLATGELFFGEGSRLTVL.